The rows below give T cell receptor beta chains drawn from one sample of a study of blood T cell repertoires in COVID-19. Profiled with immunoSEQ multiplex PCR; TCRdb holds only in-frame clones, not every one. The repertoire holds roughly 140,000 clones, 80% to 90% seen once, with around 15% in the top ten. The sequencing sample was made of peripheral blood. These receptors came from a woman between 40 and 55 years old with acute or convalescent COVID-19. CDR3s include the opening cysteine and the closing phenylalanine or tryptophan. The D gene is left open where the match is weak. Clone size is not always given. Where it is, it says once, few, many or a class for expanded clones.

CDR3 protein	CDR3 DNA	V gene	J gene	D gene	clone size
CASSLVGAGVNEKLFF	TGCGCCAGCAGCTTGGTGGGAGCGGGGGTAAATGAAAAACTGTTTTTT	TRBV5-1	TRBJ1-4	NA	NA
CASSADQNTGELFF	TGTGCCAGCAGCGCGGATCAGAACACCGGGGAGCTGTTTTTT	TRBV5-4	TRBJ2-2	NA	NA
CASSEIRGNTEAFF	TGTGCCAGCAGTGAAATCAGAGGGAACACTGAAGCTTTCTTT	TRBV6-1	TRBJ1-1	NA	few
CSVDVANQETQYF	TGCAGCGTTGACGTAGCGAACCAAGAGACCCAGTACTTC	TRBV29-1	TRBJ2-5	NA	NA
CASSFLHSYEQYF	TGTGCCAGCAGCTTCTTACACTCCTACGAGCAGTACTTC	TRBV11-2	TRBJ2-7	NA	NA
CASSLAGTSLEQYF	TGTGCCAGCAGTTTAGCGGGGACCTCATTGGAGCAGTACTTC	TRBV27	TRBJ2-7	NA	NA
CASSQERPGSGNTIYF	TGTGCCAGCAGCCAAGAAAGACCAGGGTCTGGAAACACCATATATTTT	TRBV4-2	TRBJ1-3	NA	NA
CAWSVGRGTNEKLFF	TGTGCCTGGAGTGTAGGTAGGGGGACGAATGAAAAACTGTTTTTT	TRBV30	TRBJ1-4	NA	NA
CASTGTGGVRGNQPQHF	TGTGCCAGTACCGGGACAGGGGGAGTTCGAGGCAATCAGCCCCAGCATTTT	TRBV2	TRBJ1-5	TRBD1	NA
CASSPIAGGTTGELFF	TGTGCCAGCAGCCCAATAGCGGGGGGCACCACCGGGGAGCTGTTTTTT	TRBV7-8	TRBJ2-2	TRBD2	NA
CASSIMFRGDNMNTEAFF	TGTGCCAGTAGTATTATGTTTCGGGGGGACAACATGAACACTGAAGCTTTCTTT	TRBV19	TRBJ1-1	NA	NA
CASSKGGRGNRDYNSPLHF	TGTGCCAGCAGCAAAGGTGGACGAGGAAACAGGGACTATAATTCACCCCTCCACTTT	TRBV21-1	TRBJ1-6	NA	few
CATSRDRGYEQYF	TGTGCCACCAGCAGAGACAGGGGGTACGAGCAGTACTTC	TRBV15	TRBJ2-7	TRBD1	NA
CASSLVSGDNGYIF	TGTGCCAGCAGCTTGGTGTCAGGGGATAATGGCTACATCTTC	TRBV5-6	TRBJ1-2	NA	NA
CASSLNGQGGSYNSPLHF	TGTGCCAGCAGCTTGAACGGACAGGGGGGATCCTATAATTCACCCCTCCACTTT	TRBV5-4	TRBJ1-6	TRBD1	NA
CASVAGGPSITDTQYF	TGTGCCAGCGTGGCGGGAGGGCCTTCTATAACAGATACGCAGTATTTT	TRBV11-3	TRBJ2-3	TRBD2	NA
CATSSSETGYGYTF	TGTGCCACCAGCAGTAGTGAAACTGGCTATGGCTACACCTTC	TRBV15	TRBJ1-2	NA	NA
CAWMWGLAGNYEQYF	TGTGCCTGGATGTGGGGACTAGCGGGAAACTACGAGCAGTACTTC	TRBV30	TRBJ2-7	TRBD2	NA
CAISAGVSLGSDEQFF	TGTGCCATCAGTGCGGGGGTCTCCCTGGGGTCCGATGAGCAGTTCTTC	TRBV10-3	TRBJ2-1	NA	NA
CASSPLPGPEAAFF	TGTGCCAGCTCACCACTCCCCGGCCCCGAGGCAGCTTTCTTT	TRBV18	TRBJ1-1	NA	NA
CASSEGTDMNTEAFF	TGTGCCAGCAGTGAGGGGACAGATATGAACACTGAAGCTTTCTTT	TRBV2	TRBJ1-1	TRBD1	NA
CASSQGLAPSSYNEQFF	TGTGCCAGCAGCCAAGGCCTAGCGCCCAGCTCCTACAATGAGCAGTTCTTC	TRBV3-1/TRBV3-2	TRBJ2-1	NA	NA
CARPGHENTEAFF	TGTGCCAGACCGGGACACGAGAACACTGAAGCTTTCTTT	TRBV2	TRBJ1-1	NA	NA
CSVVNYEQYF	TGCAGCGTTGTTAACTACGAGCAGTACTTC	TRBV29-1	TRBJ2-7	NA	NA
CASSSGWTGDGANVLTF	TGCGCCAGCAGCTCGGGATGGACAGGGGATGGGGCCAACGTCCTGACTTTC	TRBV5-1	TRBJ2-6	TRBD1	NA
CASSFGYYGYTF	TGTGCCAGCAGTTTCGGGTACTATGGCTACACCTTC	TRBV28	TRBJ1-2	NA	NA
CAWSGNAGDSPLHF	TGTGCCTGGAGTGGAAACGCGGGGGATTCACCCCTCCACTTT	TRBV30	TRBJ1-6	NA	NA
CASSMGQTRRGEQYF	TGTGCCAGCAGTATGGGACAGACACGACGGGGCGAGCAGTACTTC	TRBV27	TRBJ2-7	TRBD1	NA
CASDSGGMGSQYF	TGTGCCAGCGATAGCGGGGGGATGGGGTCGCAGTATTTT	TRBV2	TRBJ2-3	TRBD2	once
CASSPPGDGYTF	TGTGCCAGCAGCCCCCCAGGGGATGGCTACACCTTC	TRBV7-9	TRBJ1-2	NA	few
CASQGAGYGYTF	TGTGCCAGCCAGGGGGCAGGCTATGGCTACACCTTC	TRBV9	TRBJ1-2	TRBD1	once
CASSSPRYSGMYNEQFF	TGTGCCAGCAGCAGTCCCCGCTATAGCGGGATGTACAATGAGCAGTTCTTC	TRBV28	TRBJ2-1	TRBD2	NA
CASSLLAGAYEQYF	TGTGCCAGCAGTTTGCTAGCGGGTGCCTACGAGCAGTACTTC	TRBV27	TRBJ2-7	TRBD2	few
CASSLTNLYEQYF	TGTGCCAGCAGCTTAACCAACTTGTACGAGCAGTACTTC	TRBV7-8	TRBJ2-7	NA	NA
CASSQLATDTQYF	TGTGCCAGCAGCCAACTAGCAACAGATACGCAGTATTTT	TRBV7-3	TRBJ2-3	NA	NA
CASSMSGGGQPQHF	TGTGCCAGTAGTATGTCAGGGGGCGGTCAGCCCCAGCATTTT	TRBV19	TRBJ1-5	TRBD1	NA
CASSLAYGTEGYYEQYF	TGTGCCAGCAGCTTAGCGTATGGAACAGAGGGTTACTACGAGCAGTACTTC	TRBV7-9	TRBJ2-7	NA	NA
CASSPPGGRINSPLHF	TGTGCCAGCAGCCCGCCCGGGGGACGGATTAATTCACCCCTCCACTTT	TRBV7-2	TRBJ1-6	NA	NA
CASRTSGTYEQYF	TGTGCCAGCCGGACTAGCGGGACCTACGAGCAGTACTTC	TRBV12-3/TRBV12-4	TRBJ2-7	TRBD2	NA
CASIRAGPPRAADTQYF	TGTGCCAGCATTCGGGCAGGGCCTCCCAGGGCGGCAGATACGCAGTATTTT	TRBV6-6	TRBJ2-3	NA	NA
CATSGSRSYNEQFF	TGTGCCACCAGTGGCAGTCGCTCCTACAATGAGCAGTTCTTC	TRBV24-1	TRBJ2-1	NA	once
CASSLASGSNQPQHF	TGCGCCAGCAGCTTGGCTTCCGGGAGCAATCAGCCCCAGCATTTT	TRBV5-1	TRBJ1-5	NA	NA
CASSLVAGVGNTIYF	TGTGCCAGCAGCTTAGTAGCGGGCGTGGGAAACACCATATATTTT	TRBV7-8	TRBJ1-3	NA	once
CASSQAVTGWYNEQFF	TGCGCCAGCAGCCAAGCGGTAACAGGGTGGTACAATGAGCAGTTCTTC	TRBV4-1	TRBJ2-1	NA	few
CSVDLQGSYGYTF	TGCAGCGTTGATTTACAGGGAAGCTATGGCTACACCTTC	TRBV29-1	TRBJ1-2	NA	NA
CAISVSDRGTTEAFF	TGTGCCATCAGTGTATCGGACAGGGGGACCACTGAAGCTTTCTTT	TRBV10-3	TRBJ1-1	TRBD1	NA
CASQSVVGGTEAFF	TGTGCCAGCCAGTCGGTGGTAGGGGGCACTGAAGCTTTCTTT	TRBV25-1	TRBJ1-1	NA	NA
CASSFFGGGDEQFF	TGTGCCAGCAGTTTTTTCGGGGGGGGCGATGAGCAGTTCTTC	TRBV27	TRBJ2-1	TRBD2	NA